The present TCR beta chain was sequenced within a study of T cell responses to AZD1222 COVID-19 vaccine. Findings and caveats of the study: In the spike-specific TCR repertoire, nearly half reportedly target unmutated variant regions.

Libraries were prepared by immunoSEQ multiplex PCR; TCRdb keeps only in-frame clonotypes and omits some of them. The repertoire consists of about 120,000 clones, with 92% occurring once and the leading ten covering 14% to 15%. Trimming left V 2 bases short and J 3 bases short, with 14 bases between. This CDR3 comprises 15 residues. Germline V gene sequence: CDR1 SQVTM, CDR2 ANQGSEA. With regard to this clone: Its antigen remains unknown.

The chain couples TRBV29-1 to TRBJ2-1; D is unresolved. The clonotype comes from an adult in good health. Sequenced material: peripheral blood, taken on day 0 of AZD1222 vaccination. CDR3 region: CSVEKGLGLYNEQFF. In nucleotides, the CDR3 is TGCAGCGTTGAAAAGGGTTTGGGTCTCTACAATGAGCAGTTCTTC.